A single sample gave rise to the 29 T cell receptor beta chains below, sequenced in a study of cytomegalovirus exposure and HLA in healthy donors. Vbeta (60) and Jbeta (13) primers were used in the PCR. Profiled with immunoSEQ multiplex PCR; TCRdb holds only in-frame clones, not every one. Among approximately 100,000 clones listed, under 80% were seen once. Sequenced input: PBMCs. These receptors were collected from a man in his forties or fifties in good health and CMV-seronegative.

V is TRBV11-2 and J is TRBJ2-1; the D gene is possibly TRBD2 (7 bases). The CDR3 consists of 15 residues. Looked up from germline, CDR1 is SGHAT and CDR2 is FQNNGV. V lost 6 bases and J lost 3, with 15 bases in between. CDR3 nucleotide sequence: TGTGCCAGCAGTTATAAGGGGGGGGACTACAATGAGCAGTTCTTC. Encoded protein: CASSYKGGDYNEQFF.

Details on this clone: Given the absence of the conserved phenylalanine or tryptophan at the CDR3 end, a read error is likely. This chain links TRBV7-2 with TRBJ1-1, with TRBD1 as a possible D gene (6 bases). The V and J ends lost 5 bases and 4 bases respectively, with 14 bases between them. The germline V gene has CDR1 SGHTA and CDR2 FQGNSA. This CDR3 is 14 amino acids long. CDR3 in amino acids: CASSRYTRGTEAFS. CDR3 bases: TGTGCCAGCAGCAGATACACCAGGGGCACTGAAGCTTTCTCT.

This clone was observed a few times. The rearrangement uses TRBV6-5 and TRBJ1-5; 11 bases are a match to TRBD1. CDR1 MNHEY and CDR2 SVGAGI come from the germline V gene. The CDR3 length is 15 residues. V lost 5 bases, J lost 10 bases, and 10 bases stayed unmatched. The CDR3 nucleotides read TGTGCCAGCAGTCAGGGGACAGGGGGACTTATACCCCAGCATTTT. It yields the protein CASSQGTGGLIPQHF.

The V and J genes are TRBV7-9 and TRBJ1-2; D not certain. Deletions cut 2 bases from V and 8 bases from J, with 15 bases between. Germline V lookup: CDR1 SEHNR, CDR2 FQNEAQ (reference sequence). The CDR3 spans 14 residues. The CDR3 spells CASSLSTAKVGYTF. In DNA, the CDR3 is TGTGCCAGCAGCTTATCGACTGCGAAGGTGGGCTACACCTTC. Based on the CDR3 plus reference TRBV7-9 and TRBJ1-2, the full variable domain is DTGVSQNPRHKITKRGQNVTFRCDPISEHNRLYWYRQTLGQGPEFLTYFQNEAQLEKSRLLSDRFSAERPKGSFSTLEIQRTEQGDSAMYLCASSLSTAKVGYTFGSGTRLTVV.

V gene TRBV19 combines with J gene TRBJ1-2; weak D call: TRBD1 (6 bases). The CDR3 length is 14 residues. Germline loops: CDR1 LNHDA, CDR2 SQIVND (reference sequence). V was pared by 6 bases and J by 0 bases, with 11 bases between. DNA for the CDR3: TGTGCCAGTAGCTCAGGGGCTCCTAACTATGGCTACACCTTC. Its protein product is CASSSGAPNYGYTF. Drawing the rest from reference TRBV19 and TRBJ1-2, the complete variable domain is DGGITQSPKYLFRKEGQNVTLSCEQNLNHDAMYWYRQDPGQGLRLIYYSQIVNDFQKGDIAEGYSVSREKKESFPLTVTSAQKNPTAFYLCASSSGAPNYGYTFGSGTRLTVV.

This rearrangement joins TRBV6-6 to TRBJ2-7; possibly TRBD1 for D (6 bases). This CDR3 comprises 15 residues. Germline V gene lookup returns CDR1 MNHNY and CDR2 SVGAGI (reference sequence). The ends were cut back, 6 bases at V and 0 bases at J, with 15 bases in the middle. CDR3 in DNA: TGTGCCAGCAGCAAGACAGGATCAGACTCCTACGAGCAGTACGTC. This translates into CASSKTGSDSYEQYV.

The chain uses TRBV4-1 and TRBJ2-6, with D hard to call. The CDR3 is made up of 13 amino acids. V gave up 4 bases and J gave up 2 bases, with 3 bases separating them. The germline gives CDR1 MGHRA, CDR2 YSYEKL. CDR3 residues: CASSPAGANVLTF. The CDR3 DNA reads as TGCGCCAGCAGCCCGGCTGGGGCCAACGTCCTGACTTTC.

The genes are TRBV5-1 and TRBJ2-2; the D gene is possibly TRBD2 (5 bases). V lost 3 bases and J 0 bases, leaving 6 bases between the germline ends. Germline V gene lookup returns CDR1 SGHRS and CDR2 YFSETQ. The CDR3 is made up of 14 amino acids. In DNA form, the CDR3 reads TGCGCCAGCAGCTCGACTACGAACACCGGGGAGCTGTTTTTT. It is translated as CASSSTTNTGELFF.

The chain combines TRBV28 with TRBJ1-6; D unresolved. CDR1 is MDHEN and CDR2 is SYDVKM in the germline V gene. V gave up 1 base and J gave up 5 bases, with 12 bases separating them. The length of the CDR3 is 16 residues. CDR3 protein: CASSLYPGKNNSPLHF. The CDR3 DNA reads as TGTGCCAGCAGTTTATATCCAGGAAAGAATAATTCACCCCTCCACTTT.

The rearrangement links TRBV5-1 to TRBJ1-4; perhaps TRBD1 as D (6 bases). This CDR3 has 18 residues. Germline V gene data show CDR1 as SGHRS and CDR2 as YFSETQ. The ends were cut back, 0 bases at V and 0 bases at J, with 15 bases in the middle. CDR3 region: CASSLGAGTSATNEKLFF. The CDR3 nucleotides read TGCGCCAGCAGCTTGGGGGCCGGGACATCTGCAACTAATGAAAAACTGTTTTTT.

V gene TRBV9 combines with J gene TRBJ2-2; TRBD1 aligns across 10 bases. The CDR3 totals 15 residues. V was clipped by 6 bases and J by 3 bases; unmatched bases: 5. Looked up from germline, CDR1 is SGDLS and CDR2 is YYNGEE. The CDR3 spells CASTPGQGYTGELFF. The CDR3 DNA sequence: TGTGCCAGCACCCCGGGACAGGGGTACACCGGGGAGCTGTTTTTT.

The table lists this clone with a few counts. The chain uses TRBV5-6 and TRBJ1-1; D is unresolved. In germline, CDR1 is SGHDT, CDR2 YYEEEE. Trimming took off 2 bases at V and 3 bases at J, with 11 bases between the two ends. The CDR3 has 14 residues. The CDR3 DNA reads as TGTGCCAGCAGCTTCGGAGGTGGGGACACTGAAGCTTTCTTT. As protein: CASSFGGGDTEAFF.

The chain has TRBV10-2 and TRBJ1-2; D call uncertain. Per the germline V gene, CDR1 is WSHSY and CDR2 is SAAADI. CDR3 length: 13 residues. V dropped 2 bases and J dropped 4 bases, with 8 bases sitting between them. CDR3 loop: CASSESGLYGYTF. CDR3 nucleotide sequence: TGCGCCAGCAGTGAGAGTGGGCTCTATGGCTACACCTTC.

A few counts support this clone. The CDR3 here is CSVDLARYQETQYF. The CDR3, as DNA: TGCAGCGTTGACCTAGCGCGGTACCAAGAGACCCAGTACTTC. The V gene is TRBV29-1, the J gene TRBJ2-5, with a weak D call TRBD2 (6 bases). V gave up 3 bases and J gave up 0 bases, with 11 bases separating them. Germline CDR1 reads SQVTM; CDR2 reads ANQGSEA. The CDR3 has 14 residues. Variable domain in full (rest from reference TRBV29-1 and TRBJ2-5): SAVISQKPSRDICQRGTSLTIQCQVDSQVTMMFWYRQQPGQSLTLIATANQGSEATYESGFVIDKFPISRPNLTFSTLTVSNMSPEDSSIYLCSVDLARYQETQYFGPGTRLLVL.

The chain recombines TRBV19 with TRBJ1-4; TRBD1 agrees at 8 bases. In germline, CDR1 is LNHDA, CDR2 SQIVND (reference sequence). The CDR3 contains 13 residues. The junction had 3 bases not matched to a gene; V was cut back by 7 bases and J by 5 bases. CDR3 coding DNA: TGTGCCAGTAAAGGGACAGGCAATGAAAAACTGTTTTTT. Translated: CASKGTGNEKLFF.

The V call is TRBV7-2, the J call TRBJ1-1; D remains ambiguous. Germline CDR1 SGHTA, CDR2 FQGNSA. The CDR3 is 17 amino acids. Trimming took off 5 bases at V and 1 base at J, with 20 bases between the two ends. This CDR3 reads CASSTWAGMGRNTEAFF. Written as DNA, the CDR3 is TGTGCCAGCAGCACCTGGGCGGGGATGGGGAGGAACACTGAAGCTTTCTTT. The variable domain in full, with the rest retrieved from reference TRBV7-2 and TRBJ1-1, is GAGVSQSPSNKVTEKGKDVELRCDPISGHTALYWYRQSLGQGLEFLIYFQGNSAPDKSGLPSDRFSAERTGGSVSTLTIQRTQQEDSAVYLCASSTWAGMGRNTEAFFGQGTRLTVV.

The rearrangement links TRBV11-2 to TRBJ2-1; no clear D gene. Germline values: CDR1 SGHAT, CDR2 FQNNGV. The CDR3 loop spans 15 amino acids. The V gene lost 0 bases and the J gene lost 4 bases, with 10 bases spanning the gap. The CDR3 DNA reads TGTGCCAGCAGCTTAGATGGCAAACAGTACAATGAGCAGTTCTTC. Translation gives CASSLDGKQYNEQFF.

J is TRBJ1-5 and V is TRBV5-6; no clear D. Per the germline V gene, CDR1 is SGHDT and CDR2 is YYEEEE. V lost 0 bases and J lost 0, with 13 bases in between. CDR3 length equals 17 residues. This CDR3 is CASSLGGMPYSNQPQHF. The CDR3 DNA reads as TGTGCCAGCAGCTTGGGAGGGATGCCCTATAGCAATCAGCCCCAGCATTTT.

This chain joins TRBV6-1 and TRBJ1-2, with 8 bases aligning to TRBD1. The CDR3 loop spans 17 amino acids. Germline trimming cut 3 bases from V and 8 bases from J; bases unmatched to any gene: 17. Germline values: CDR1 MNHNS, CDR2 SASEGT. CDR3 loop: CASSDRGLRQGARGYTF. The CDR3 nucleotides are TGTGCCAGCAGTGATAGGGGCCTTAGGCAGGGGGCGCGCGGCTACACCTTC.

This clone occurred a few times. The CDR3 DNA reads as TGTGCCAGCGAGGGACAGACGAGCTCCTACGAGCAGTACTTC. Encoded protein: CASEGQTSSYEQYF. This chain connects TRBV2 to TRBJ2-7; TRBD1 agrees at 7 bases. Germline V lookup: CDR1 SNHLY, CDR2 FYNNEI. The CDR3 contains 14 residues. Trimming removed 8 bases from V and 0 bases from J; junction bases left unmatched: 7.

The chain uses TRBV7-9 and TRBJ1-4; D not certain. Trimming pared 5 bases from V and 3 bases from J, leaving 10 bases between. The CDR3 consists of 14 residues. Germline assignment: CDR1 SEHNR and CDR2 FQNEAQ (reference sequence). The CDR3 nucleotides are TGTGCCAGCAGCCCCCGACACGCTAATGAAAAACTGTTTTTT. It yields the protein CASSPRHANEKLFF.

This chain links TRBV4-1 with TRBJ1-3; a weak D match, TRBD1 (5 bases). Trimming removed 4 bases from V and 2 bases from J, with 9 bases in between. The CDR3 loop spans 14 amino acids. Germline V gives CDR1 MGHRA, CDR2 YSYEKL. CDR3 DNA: TGCGCCAGCAGCCCCTGGGGGGCTGGAAACACCATATATTTT. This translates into CASSPWGAGNTIYF.

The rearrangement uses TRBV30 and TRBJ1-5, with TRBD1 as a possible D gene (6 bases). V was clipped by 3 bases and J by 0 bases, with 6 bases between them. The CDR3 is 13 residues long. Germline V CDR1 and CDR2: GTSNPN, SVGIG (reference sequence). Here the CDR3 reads CAWRQGSNQPQHF. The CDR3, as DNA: TGTGCCTGGAGACAGGGTAGCAATCAGCCCCAGCATTTT.

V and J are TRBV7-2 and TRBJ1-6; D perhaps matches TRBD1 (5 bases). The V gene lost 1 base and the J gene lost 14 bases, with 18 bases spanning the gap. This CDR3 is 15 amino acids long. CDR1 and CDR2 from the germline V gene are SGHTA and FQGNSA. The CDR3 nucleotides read TGTGCCAGCAGCTTAGGGGGCACCACTAATTCGGCCCTCCACTTT. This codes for CASSLGGTTNSALHF. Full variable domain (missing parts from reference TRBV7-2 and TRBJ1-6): GAGVSQSPSNKVTEKGKDVELRCDPISGHTALYWYRQSLGQGLEFLIYFQGNSAPDKSGLPSDRFSAERTGGSVSTLTIQRTQQEDSAVYLCASSLGGTTNSALHFGNGTRLTVT.

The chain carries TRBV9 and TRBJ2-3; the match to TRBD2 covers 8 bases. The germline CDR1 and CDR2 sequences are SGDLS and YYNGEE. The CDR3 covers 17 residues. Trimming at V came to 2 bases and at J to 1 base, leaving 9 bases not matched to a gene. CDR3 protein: CASSVSLAGGRTDTQYF. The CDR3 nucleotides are TGTGCCAGCAGCGTCTCTCTTGCGGGGGGCCGCACAGATACGCAGTATTTT.

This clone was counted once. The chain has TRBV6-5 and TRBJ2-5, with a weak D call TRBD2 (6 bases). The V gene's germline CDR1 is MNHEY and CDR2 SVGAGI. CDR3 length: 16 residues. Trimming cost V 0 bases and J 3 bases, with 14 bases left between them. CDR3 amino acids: CASSYSDRTGEETQYF. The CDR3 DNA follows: TGTGCCAGCAGTTACTCCGACAGAACGGGGGAAGAGACCCAGTACTTC.

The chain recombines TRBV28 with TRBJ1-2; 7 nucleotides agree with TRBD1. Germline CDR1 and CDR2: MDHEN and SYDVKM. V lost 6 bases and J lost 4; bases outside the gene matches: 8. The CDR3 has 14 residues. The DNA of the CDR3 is TGTGCCAGCAGGAGACAGGGAATAGCCTATGGCTACACCTTC. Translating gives CASRRQGIAYGYTF.

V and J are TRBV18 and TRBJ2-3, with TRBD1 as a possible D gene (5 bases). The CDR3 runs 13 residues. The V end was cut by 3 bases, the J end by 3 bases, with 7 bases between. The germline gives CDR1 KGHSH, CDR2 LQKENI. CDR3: CASSPSGTDTQYF. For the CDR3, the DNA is TGTGCCAGCTCACCGTCAGGGACAGATACGCAGTATTTT.

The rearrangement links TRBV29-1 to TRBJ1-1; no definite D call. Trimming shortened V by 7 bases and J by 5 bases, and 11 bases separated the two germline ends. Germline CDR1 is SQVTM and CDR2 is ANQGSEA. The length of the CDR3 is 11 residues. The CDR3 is CSAVPGTEAFF. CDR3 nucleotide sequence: TGCAGCGCCGTACCCGGGACTGAAGCTTTCTTT. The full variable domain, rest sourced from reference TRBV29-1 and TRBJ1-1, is SAVISQKPSRDICQRGTSLTIQCQVDSQVTMMFWYRQQPGQSLTLIATANQGSEATYESGFVIDKFPISRPNLTFSTLTVSNMSPEDSSIYLCSAVPGTEAFFGQGTRLTVV.